The 3 T cell receptor beta chains reported below all come from one sample, sequenced in a study of radiation and T cells in renal cell carcinoma. Sequencing was performed with immunoSEQ multiplex PCR; in TCRdb, only in-frame clones are kept and a portion is missing. The sample holds tens of thousands of clones, roughly 80% seen once. Indicated time point: blood 2 weeks post-SBRT. Treatment specified: 15 Gy SBRT to primary tumor, nephrectomy 4 weeks later. Sequencing used blood, obtained from a patient whose treatment included radiotherapy and nephrectomy. All receptors come from a woman between 65 and 79 years old with renal cell carcinoma.

The rearrangement joins TRBV13 to TRBJ2-7; 7 bases match TRBD2. V lost 3 bases and J lost 1; bases outside the gene matches: 6. The germline gives CDR1 PRHDT, CDR2 FYEKMQ (reference sequence). The length of the CDR3 is 15 residues. CDR3 nucleotides: TGTGCCAGCAGCTTGGCGGGGGAGGGTTCCTACGAGCAGTACTTC. Amino acids: CASSLAGEGSYEQYF.

The sample holds one count of this clone. The V and J genes are TRBV11-3 and TRBJ2-7; no reliable D call. Germline V CDR1 and CDR2: SGHNT, YENEEA. The CDR3 is made up of 13 amino acids. Trimming left V 0 bases short and J 3 bases short, with 6 bases between. Here the CDR3 DNA reads TGTGCCAGCAGCTTAGATTCAGGCTACGAGCAGTACTTC. As protein: CASSLDSGYEQYF.

The rearrangement links TRBV7-6 to TRBJ1-6, with a tentative D call TRBD1 (6 bases). V was shortened by 3 bases and J by 0 bases, with 12 bases between the two germline ends. This CDR3 region has 17 residues. Looked up from germline, CDR1 is SGHVS and CDR2 is FNYEAQ. The DNA of the CDR3 is TGTGCCAGCAGCTTGCACGGACAGAGCTCCTATAATTCACCCCTCCACTTT. As protein: CASSLHGQSSYNSPLHF.